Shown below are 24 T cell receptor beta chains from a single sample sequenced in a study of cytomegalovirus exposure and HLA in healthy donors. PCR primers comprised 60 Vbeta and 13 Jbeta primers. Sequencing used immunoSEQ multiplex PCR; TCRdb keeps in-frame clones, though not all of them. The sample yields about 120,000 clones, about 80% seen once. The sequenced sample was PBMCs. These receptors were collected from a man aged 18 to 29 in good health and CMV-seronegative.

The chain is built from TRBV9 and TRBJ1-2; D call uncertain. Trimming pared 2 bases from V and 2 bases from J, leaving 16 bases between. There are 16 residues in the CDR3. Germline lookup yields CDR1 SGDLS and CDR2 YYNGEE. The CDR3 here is CASSVYPSPGNYGYTF. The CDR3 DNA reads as TGTGCCAGCAGCGTTTATCCAAGCCCGGGGAACTATGGCTACACCTTC.

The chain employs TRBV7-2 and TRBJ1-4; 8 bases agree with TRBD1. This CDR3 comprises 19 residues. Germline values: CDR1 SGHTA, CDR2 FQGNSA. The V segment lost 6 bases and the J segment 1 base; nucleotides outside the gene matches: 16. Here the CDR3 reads CASSSEIRDRSITNEKLFF. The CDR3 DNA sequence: TGTGCCAGCAGTTCGGAGATCCGGGACAGGAGTATAACTAATGAAAAACTGTTTTTT.

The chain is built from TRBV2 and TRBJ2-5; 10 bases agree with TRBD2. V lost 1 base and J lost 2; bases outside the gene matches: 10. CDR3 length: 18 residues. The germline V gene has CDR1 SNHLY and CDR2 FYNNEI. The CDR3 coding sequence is TGTGCCAGCAGTGAAGGGCCTAGCGGGGGCCGGCTTCAAGAGACCCAGTACTTC. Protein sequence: CASSEGPSGGRLQETQYF.

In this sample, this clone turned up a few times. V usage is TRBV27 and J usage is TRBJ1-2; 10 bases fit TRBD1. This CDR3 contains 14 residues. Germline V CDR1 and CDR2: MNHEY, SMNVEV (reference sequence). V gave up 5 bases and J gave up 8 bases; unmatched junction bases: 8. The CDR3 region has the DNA TGTGCCAGCAGTCGCTCGGGACAGGGGAAGGGCTACACCTTC. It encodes CASSRSGQGKGYTF.

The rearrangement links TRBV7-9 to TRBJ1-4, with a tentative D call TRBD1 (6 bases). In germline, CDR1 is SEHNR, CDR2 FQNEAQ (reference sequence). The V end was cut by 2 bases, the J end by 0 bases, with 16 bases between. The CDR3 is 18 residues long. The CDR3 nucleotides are TGTGCCAGCAGCTTAACTGAGGGACACGGTTCAACTAATGAAAAACTGTTTTTT. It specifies CASSLTEGHGSTNEKLFF.

In DNA form, the CDR3 reads TGTGCCAGCTCAGGGGGTTCCTATGGCTACACCTTC. The encoded protein is CASSGGSYGYTF. The gene calls are TRBV14 and TRBJ1-2; TRBD1 agrees at 7 bases. J lost 4 bases, V lost 8 bases, and 4 bases had no gene match. This CDR3 is built from 12 residues. Germline loops: CDR1 SGHDN, CDR2 FVKESK.

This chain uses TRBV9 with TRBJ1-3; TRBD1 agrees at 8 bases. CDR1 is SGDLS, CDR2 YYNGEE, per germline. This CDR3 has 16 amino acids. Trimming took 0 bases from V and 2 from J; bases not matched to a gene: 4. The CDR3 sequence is CASSVVPQGAGNTIYF. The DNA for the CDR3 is TGTGCCAGCAGCGTAGTCCCACAGGGGGCTGGAAACACCATATATTTT.

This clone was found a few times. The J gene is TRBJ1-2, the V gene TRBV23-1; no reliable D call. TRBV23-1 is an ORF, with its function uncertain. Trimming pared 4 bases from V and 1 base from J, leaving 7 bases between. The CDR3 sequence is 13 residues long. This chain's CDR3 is CASSRPRNYGYTF. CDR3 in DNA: TGCGCCAGCAGTCGTCCCCGTAACTATGGCTACACCTTC.

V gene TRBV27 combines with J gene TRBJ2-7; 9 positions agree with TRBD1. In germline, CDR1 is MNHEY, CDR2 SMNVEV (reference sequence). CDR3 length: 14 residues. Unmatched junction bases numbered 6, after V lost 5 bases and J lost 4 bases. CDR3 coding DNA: TGTGCCAGCAGTCCCCGGGACAGGGAGTACGAGCAGTACTTC. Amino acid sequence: CASSPRDREYEQYF.

This chain's CDR3 is CASSLVKYPGSWNTEAFF. The CDR3, as DNA: TGTGCCAGCAGCTTAGTAAAGTACCCTGGGAGTTGGAACACTGAAGCTTTCTTT. The rearrangement links TRBV7-8 to TRBJ1-1; D uncertain. The CDR3 spans 18 residues. The V end was cut by 1 base, the J end by 1 base, with 19 bases between. Per germline, CDR1 SGHVS and CDR2 FQNEAQ.

CDR3 region: CASSLGAGANVLTF. Here the CDR3 DNA reads TGCGCCAGCAGCCTGGGAGCTGGGGCCAACGTCCTGACTTTC. The chain combines TRBV5-1 with TRBJ2-6; D possibly corresponds to TRBD2 (5 bases). The germline gives CDR1 SGHRS, CDR2 YFSETQ. V lost 4 bases to trimming and J lost 2 bases, with 7 bases between them. The length of the CDR3 is 14 residues. Full variable domain (missing parts from reference TRBV5-1 and TRBJ2-6): KAGVTQTPRYLIKTRGQQVTLSCSPISGHRSVSWYQQTPGQGLQFLFEYFSETQRNKGNFPGRFSGRQFSNSRSEMNVSTLELGDSALYLCASSLGAGANVLTFGAGSRLTVL.

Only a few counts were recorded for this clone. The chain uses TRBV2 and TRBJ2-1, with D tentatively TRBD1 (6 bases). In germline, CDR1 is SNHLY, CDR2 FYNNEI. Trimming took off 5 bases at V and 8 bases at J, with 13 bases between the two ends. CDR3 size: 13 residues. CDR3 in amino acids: CASSPWGPHEQFF. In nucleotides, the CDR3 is TGTGCCAGCAGTCCCTGGGGGCCCCATGAGCAGTTCTTC.

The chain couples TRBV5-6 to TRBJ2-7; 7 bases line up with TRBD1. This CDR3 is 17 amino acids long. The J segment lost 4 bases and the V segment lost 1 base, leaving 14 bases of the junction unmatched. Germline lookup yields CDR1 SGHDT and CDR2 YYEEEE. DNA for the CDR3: TGTGCCAGCAGCTTGTACGGGGAATGGGACAGACTTTACGAGCAGTACTTC. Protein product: CASSLYGEWDRLYEQYF.

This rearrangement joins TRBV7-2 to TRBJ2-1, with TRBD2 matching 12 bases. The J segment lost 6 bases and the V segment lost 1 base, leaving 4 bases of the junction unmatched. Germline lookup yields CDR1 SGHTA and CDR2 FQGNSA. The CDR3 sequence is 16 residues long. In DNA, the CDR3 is TGTGCCAGCAGCTTAGGTTCTAGCGGGGGGGCCAATGAGCAGTTCTTC. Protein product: CASSLGSSGGANEQFF.

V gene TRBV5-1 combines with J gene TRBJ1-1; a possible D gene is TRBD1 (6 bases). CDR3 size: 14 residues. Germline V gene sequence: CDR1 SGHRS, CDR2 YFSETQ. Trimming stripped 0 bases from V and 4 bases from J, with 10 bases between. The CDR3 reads CASSLGGGGTEAFF. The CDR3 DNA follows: TGCGCCAGCAGCTTGGGAGGGGGGGGCACTGAAGCTTTCTTT.

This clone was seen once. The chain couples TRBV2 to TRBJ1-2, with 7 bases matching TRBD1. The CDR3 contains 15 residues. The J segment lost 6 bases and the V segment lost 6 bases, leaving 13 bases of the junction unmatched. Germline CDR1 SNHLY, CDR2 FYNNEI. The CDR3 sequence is CASSETRTGDHGYTF. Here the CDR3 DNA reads TGTGCCAGCAGCGAGACCCGTACAGGGGACCATGGCTACACCTTC.

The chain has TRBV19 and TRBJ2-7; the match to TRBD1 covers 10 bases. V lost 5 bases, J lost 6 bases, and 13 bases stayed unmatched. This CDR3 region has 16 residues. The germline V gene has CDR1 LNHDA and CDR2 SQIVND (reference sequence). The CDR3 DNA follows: TGTGCCAGTAGTGCCCGGGACAGGGGCTCGCTGGGCGAGCAGTACTTC. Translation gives CASSARDRGSLGEQYF.

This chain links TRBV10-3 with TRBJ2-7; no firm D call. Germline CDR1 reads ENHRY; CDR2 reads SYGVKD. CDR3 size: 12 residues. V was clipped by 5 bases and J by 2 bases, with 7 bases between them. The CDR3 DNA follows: TGTGCCATCAGTAGCGAAGCCTACGAGCAGTACTTC. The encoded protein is CAISSEAYEQYF.

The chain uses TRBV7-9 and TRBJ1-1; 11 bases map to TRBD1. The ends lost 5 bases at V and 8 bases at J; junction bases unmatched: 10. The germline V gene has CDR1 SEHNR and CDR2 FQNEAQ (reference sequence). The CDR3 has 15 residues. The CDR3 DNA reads TGTGCCAGCAGCCTGGGACAGGGGGAAGAGCCCGAAGCTTTCTTT. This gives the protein CASSLGQGEEPEAFF.

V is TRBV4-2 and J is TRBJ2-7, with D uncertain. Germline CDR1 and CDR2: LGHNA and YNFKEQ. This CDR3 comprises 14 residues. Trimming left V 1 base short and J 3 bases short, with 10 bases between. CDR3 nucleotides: TGTGCCAGCAGCCAAGGGCCAGAAGTCTACGAGCAGTACTTC. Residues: CASSQGPEVYEQYF.

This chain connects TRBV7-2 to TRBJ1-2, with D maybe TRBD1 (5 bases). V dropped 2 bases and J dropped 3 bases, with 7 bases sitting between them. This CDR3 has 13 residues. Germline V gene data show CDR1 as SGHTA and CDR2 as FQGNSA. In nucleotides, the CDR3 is TGTGCCAGCAGCTTATCAGGGCACTATGGCTACACCTTC. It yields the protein CASSLSGHYGYTF.

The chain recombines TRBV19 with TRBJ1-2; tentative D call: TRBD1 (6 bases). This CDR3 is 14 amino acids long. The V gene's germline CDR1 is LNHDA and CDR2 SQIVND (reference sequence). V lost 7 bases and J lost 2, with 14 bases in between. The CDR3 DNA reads TGTGCCAGTACCCTATGGGGGCAGAACTATGGCTACACCTTC. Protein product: CASTLWGQNYGYTF.

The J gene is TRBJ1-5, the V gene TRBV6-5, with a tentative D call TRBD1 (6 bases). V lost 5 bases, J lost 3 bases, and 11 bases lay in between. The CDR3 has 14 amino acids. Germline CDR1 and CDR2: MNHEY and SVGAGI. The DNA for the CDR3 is TGTGCCAGCAGTCGCACAGGGCACAATCAGCCCCAGCATTTT. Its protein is CASSRTGHNQPQHF.

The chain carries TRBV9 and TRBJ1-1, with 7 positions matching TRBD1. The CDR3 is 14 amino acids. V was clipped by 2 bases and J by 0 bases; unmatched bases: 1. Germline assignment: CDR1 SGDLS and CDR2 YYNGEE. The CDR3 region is CASSVTGLNTEAFF. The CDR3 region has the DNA TGTGCCAGCAGCGTGACAGGGCTGAACACTGAAGCTTTCTTT.